This T cell receptor (beta chain) was captured in a study of T-cell reconstitution after alpha-beta-depleted transplantation in children. Preparation of the TCRbeta library was carried out with unique molecular identifiers. Using its own MiXCR run on the PCR reads, TCRdb lists one record per CDR3 protein. The sample yields 150,000 to 250,000 distinct CDR3 sequences, roughly 14% seen once. This CDR3 region has 15 residues. Germline CDR1 SGHRS, CDR2 YFSETQ. This clonotype was seen only once. The junction differs from germline at one of its ends, possibly a read error. J is TRBJ2-1 and V is TRBV5-1, with TRBD2 as a possible D gene (5 bases). The sample consisted of PBMCs from the stem cell graft donor, taken from the stem cell graft. The TCR sequence derives from a human donor who donated a stem cell graft to a child with acute lymphoblastic leukemia. The CDR3, as DNA: TGCGCCAGCAGCTTGGTCGCGGGTTCCTACACTGAGCAGTTCTTC. This encodes CASSLVAGSYTEQFF.